Listed here are 30 T cell receptor beta chains from one sample, sequenced in a study of OX40 agonist ivuxolimab in advanced cancers. Generated by immunoSEQ multiplex PCR, the TCRdb table keeps only in-frame clones and is missing some. This table has about 43,000 clones, about 90% appearing once. The sequenced sample was CD4+ or CD8+ T cells sorted from blood, obtained in a trial of the OX40 agonist ivuxolimab. All receptors come from an adult with an advanced solid tumor such as melanoma, head and neck, liver or kidney cancer.

The V gene is TRBV7-9, the J gene TRBJ2-7; maybe TRBD2 (6 bases). CDR1 is SEHNR, CDR2 FQNEAQ, per germline (reference sequence). The ends were cut back, 5 bases at V and 7 bases at J, with 21 bases in the middle. The CDR3 contains 15 residues. DNA for the CDR3: TGTGCCAGCAGCCCTGCTGCGGAGGGAAGGGGTGAGCAGTACTTC. This gives the protein CASSPAAEGRGEQYF.

The genes are TRBV29-1 and TRBJ2-1; tentatively, D is TRBD2 (5 bases). The germline gives CDR1 SQVTM, CDR2 ANQGSEA. V dropped 8 bases and J dropped 7 bases, with 15 bases sitting between them. The CDR3 totals 12 residues. The CDR3 spells CSPRAPGNEQFF. The CDR3 DNA sequence: TGCAGCCCCCGGGCCCCGGGGAATGAGCAGTTCTTC.

This clone was seen only a few times. The chain carries TRBV9 and TRBJ2-7; weak D call: TRBD1 (5 bases). V was clipped by 7 bases and J by 2 bases, with 10 bases between them. Germline V gene data show CDR1 as SGDLS and CDR2 as YYNGEE. The CDR3 length is 12 residues. Written as DNA, the CDR3 is TGTGCCAGCGGACAAGGGCCCTACGAGCAGTACTTC. It yields the protein CASGQGPYEQYF.

This rearrangement joins TRBV28 to TRBJ2-1, with D possibly being TRBD1 or TRBD2 (6 bases each). V lost 4 bases and J lost 6, with 13 bases in between. The CDR3 is 14 residues long. Germline V CDR1 and CDR2: MDHEN, SYDVKM. Here the CDR3 reads CASSSGGGGNEQFF. The DNA for the CDR3 is TGTGCCAGCAGTTCCGGGGGCGGAGGCAATGAGCAGTTCTTC.

V and J are TRBV5-4 and TRBJ1-6; possible D gene TRBD1, 5 bases. CDR3 length equals 15 residues. CDR1 and CDR2 from the germline V gene are SGHNT and YYREEE (reference sequence). The V and J ends lost 4 bases and 8 bases respectively, with 16 bases between them. CDR3: CASSRPGLSYSPLHF. The CDR3 DNA reads as TGTGCCAGCAGCCGACCGGGACTCAGTTATTCACCCCTCCACTTT.

This clone was counted a few times. V usage is TRBV27 and J usage is TRBJ2-3; D remains ambiguous. Trimming shortened V by 5 bases and J by 3 bases, and 12 bases separated the two germline ends. Germline V CDR1 and CDR2: MNHEY, SMNVEV (reference sequence). CDR3 length equals 14 residues. The CDR3 protein is CASSLEAPTDTQYF. CDR3 bases: TGTGCCAGCAGTCTCGAGGCCCCTACAGATACGCAGTATTTT.

The CDR3 DNA reads as TGTGCCAGCAGCTTAGCAGGTCAGGGGGCAGATACGCAGTATTTT. Residues: CASSLAGQGADTQYF. The V and J genes are TRBV11-1 and TRBJ2-3; TRBD1 matches 7 bases. The CDR3 totals 15 residues. CDR1 and CDR2 from the germline V gene are SGHAT and FQDESV (reference sequence). The V and J ends lost 0 bases and 4 bases, in that order; junction bases with no gene match: 4.

The J gene is TRBJ2-3, the V gene TRBV28, with D perhaps matching TRBD2 (5 bases). CDR3 size: 16 residues. Trimming removed 5 bases from V and 2 bases from J, with 17 bases in between. Per germline, CDR1 MDHEN and CDR2 SYDVKM. CDR3 protein: CASSPLEVGDTDTQYF. Here the CDR3 DNA reads TGTGCCAGCAGTCCCCTGGAGGTGGGAGACACAGATACGCAGTATTTT.

The V and J genes are TRBV4-1 and TRBJ2-2, with TRBD1 identical over 9 bases. The CDR3 runs 15 residues. CDR1 is MGHRA, CDR2 YSYEKL, per germline. Trimming removed 1 base from V and 7 bases from J; junction bases left unmatched: 4. CDR3 nucleotides: TGCGCCAGCAGCCAAGCGGGACAGGGAGTCGGGGAGCTGTTTTTT. It yields the protein CASSQAGQGVGELFF.

The chain has TRBV7-9 and TRBJ2-3; D is unresolved. The germline V gene has CDR1 SEHNR and CDR2 FQNEAQ (reference sequence). There are 11 residues in the CDR3. Deletions cut 5 bases from V and 5 bases from J, with 5 bases between. CDR3 in amino acids: CASSVRDTQYF. CDR3 DNA: TGTGCCAGCAGCGTCAGAGATACGCAGTATTTT. Based on the CDR3 plus reference TRBV7-9 and TRBJ2-3, the full variable domain is DTGVSQNPRHKITKRGQNVTFRCDPISEHNRLYWYRQTLGQGPEFLTYFQNEAQLEKSRLLSDRFSAERPKGSFSTLEIQRTEQGDSAMYLCASSVRDTQYFGPGTRLTVL.

CDR3 loop: CASSFEGIYGYTF. The CDR3 DNA follows: TGTGCCAGCAGTTTTGAGGGGATCTATGGCTACACCTTC. The chain has TRBV6-1 and TRBJ1-2; weak D call: TRBD1 (5 bases). Trimming left V 5 bases short and J 4 bases short, with 11 bases between. The germline V gene has CDR1 MNHNS and CDR2 SASEGT. The CDR3 runs to 13 residues.

V usage is TRBV15 and J usage is TRBJ1-5; no reliable D call. CDR3 length: 12 amino acids. V lost 1 base and J lost 5, with 3 bases in between. CDR1 and CDR2 (germline): LNHNV, YYDKDF (reference sequence). As DNA, the CDR3 is TGTGCCACCAGCAGAGTCGATCAGCCCCAGCATTTT. Protein sequence: CATSRVDQPQHF.

The chain couples TRBV11-2 to TRBJ2-2, with 7 bases identical to TRBD1. This CDR3 comprises 15 residues. Germline CDR1 SGHAT, CDR2 FQNNGV. Trimming cost V 7 bases and J 5 bases; bases outside gene matches: 10. CDR3 sequence: CASNSHPTGTGELFF. CDR3 nucleotides: TGTGCCAGCAACTCACACCCGACAGGGACCGGGGAGCTGTTTTTT. The complete variable domain, with remaining parts taken from reference TRBV11-2 and TRBJ2-2, reads EAGVAQSPRYKIIEKRQSVAFWCNPISGHATLYWYQQILGQGPKLLIQFQNNGVVDDSQLPKDRFSAERLKGVDSTLKIQPAKLEDSAVYLCASNSHPTGTGELFFGEGSRLTVL.

The chain recombines TRBV6-4 with TRBJ1-3, with D tentatively TRBD1 (5 bases). This CDR3 has 16 amino acids. Trimming shortened V by 5 bases and J by 0 bases, and 14 bases separated the two germline ends. CDR1 and CDR2 (germline): MRHNA, SNTAGT. The CDR3 reads CASSSQGDYSGNTIYF. The CDR3 DNA reads TGTGCCAGCAGTAGTCAAGGGGACTACTCTGGAAACACCATATATTTT.

The chain recombines TRBV14 with TRBJ2-1; D might be TRBD2 (6 bases). V was pared by 0 bases and J by 6 bases, with 9 bases between. The CDR3 is made up of 14 amino acids. CDR1 is SGHDN and CDR2 is FVKESK in the germline V gene. Here the CDR3 DNA reads TGTGCCAGCAGCCAAGATCCGGGGGTCAATGAGCAGTTCTTC. It translates to CASSQDPGVNEQFF. Together with reference TRBV14 and TRBJ2-1, the CDR3 gives the full variable domain: EAGVTQFPSHSVIEKGQTVTLRCDPISGHDNLYWYRRVMGKEIKFLLHFVKESKQDESGMPNNRFLAERTGGTYSTLKVQPAELEDSGVYFCASSQDPGVNEQFFGPGTRLTVL.

The V call is TRBV2, the J call TRBJ2-7, with no clear D. Deletions cut 2 bases from V and 0 bases from J, with 8 bases between. Looked up from germline, CDR1 is SNHLY and CDR2 is FYNNEI. The CDR3 is made up of 14 amino acids. CDR3 loop: CASSERWDSYEQYF. In nucleotides, the CDR3 is TGTGCCAGCAGTGAAAGGTGGGACTCCTACGAGCAGTACTTC.

This clone has only a few counts. The CDR3 region is CASSLYSAGEQYF. As DNA, the CDR3 is TGTGCCAGCAGCTTGTACTCGGCCGGCGAGCAGTACTTC. This chain links TRBV5-6 with TRBJ2-7, with unresolved D. This CDR3 has 13 residues. The germline V gene encodes CDR1 SGHDT and CDR2 YYEEEE. The V end was cut by 1 base, the J end by 6 bases, with 11 bases between.

This clone appeared a single time. CDR3 region: CASSQEPRLSYEQYF. The CDR3, as DNA: TGTGCCAGCAGCCAAGAACCCCGCCTCTCCTACGAGCAGTACTTC. The chain carries TRBV4-2 and TRBJ2-7; D uncertain. Trimming took 0 bases from V and 0 from J, leaving 9 bases between them. Looked up from germline, CDR1 is LGHNA and CDR2 is YNFKEQ. The CDR3 totals 15 residues.

The V call is TRBV6-1, the J call TRBJ2-2, with a tentative D call TRBD1 (5 bases). V lost 7 bases to trimming and J lost 1 base, with 10 bases between them. The CDR3 sequence is 14 residues long. The germline V gene has CDR1 MNHNS and CDR2 SASEGT. This CDR3 reads CASTGSGNTGELFF. CDR3 coding DNA: TGTGCCAGCACAGGGTCAGGGAACACCGGGGAGCTGTTTTTT.

This chain links TRBV6-4 with TRBJ1-5, with a weak D call TRBD1 (5 bases). The CDR3 is made up of 16 amino acids. V was clipped by 8 bases and J by 0 bases, with 17 bases between them. Germline V gene lookup returns CDR1 MRHNA and CDR2 SNTAGT. Here the CDR3 reads CASDVKQDYSNQPQHF. The DNA for the CDR3 is TGTGCCAGCGATGTTAAACAGGACTATAGCAATCAGCCCCAGCATTTT.

This clone was observed a handful of times. The chain uses TRBV5-1 and TRBJ1-6; tentative D call: TRBD1 (5 bases). Germline CDR1 is SGHRS and CDR2 is YFSETQ. Trimming removed 0 bases at V and 5 bases at J, with 9 bases between. The CDR3 spans 15 residues. For the CDR3, the DNA is TGCGCCAGCAGCTTGGCGGGGGGAGATAATTCACCCCTCCACTTT. It translates to CASSLAGGDNSPLHF.

The chain uses TRBV6-1 and TRBJ1-4, with a weak D call TRBD1 (6 bases). Trimming shortened V by 6 bases and J by 3 bases, and 14 bases separated the two germline ends. The CDR3 has 15 amino acids. The germline V gene has CDR1 MNHNS and CDR2 SASEGT. The CDR3 DNA follows: TGTGCCAGCAGCCCTACAGGGCCGTCTAATGAAAAACTGTTTTTT. Translated: CASSPTGPSNEKLFF.

The chain combines TRBV11-2 with TRBJ2-7; TRBD1 matches at 8 bases. Per the germline V gene, CDR1 is SGHAT and CDR2 is FQNNGV. The CDR3 loop spans 14 amino acids. The V gene end was trimmed by 4 bases and the J gene end by 3 bases; junction bases not matched to a gene: 5. The CDR3 sequence: CASSSHRGVYEQYF. In DNA form, the CDR3 reads TGTGCCAGCAGCTCACACAGGGGGGTCTACGAGCAGTACTTC.

The sample holds one count of this clone. The V and J genes are TRBV4-1 and TRBJ2-3; 8 bases line up with TRBD1. V was pared by 0 bases and J by 6 bases, with 8 bases of the junction left unmatched. CDR3 length: 16 residues. Germline lookup yields CDR1 MGHRA and CDR2 YSYEKL. CDR3 amino acids: CASSQDHGQGWDTQYF. The CDR3 coding sequence is TGCGCCAGCAGCCAAGATCACGGACAGGGATGGGATACGCAGTATTTT.

The chain couples TRBV7-9 to TRBJ1-6, with TRBD1 matching 7 bases. Per germline, CDR1 SEHNR and CDR2 FQNEAQ (reference sequence). The junction had 4 bases not matched to a gene; V was cut back by 5 bases and J by 6 bases. The CDR3 totals 14 residues. This chain's CDR3 is CASSVGTANSPLHF. DNA of the CDR3: TGTGCCAGCAGCGTCGGGACAGCTAATTCACCCCTCCACTTT.

For this clone: The same CDR3 arises from other DNA sequences in this sample as well. The genes are TRBV5-1 and TRBJ2-5; D gene uncertain. Germline V lookup: CDR1 SGHRS, CDR2 YFSETQ. V gave up 0 bases and J gave up 5 bases, with 11 bases separating them. The CDR3 contains 14 residues. This CDR3 is CASSLAGQLETQYF. The DNA of the CDR3 is TGCGCCAGCAGCTTGGCCGGGCAGCTGGAGACCCAGTACTTC.

This chain uses TRBV13 with TRBJ2-7; possible D gene TRBD2, 6 bases. Trimming removed 6 bases at V and 5 bases at J, with 14 bases between. Germline lookup yields CDR1 PRHDT and CDR2 FYEKMQ (reference sequence). CDR3 size: 13 residues. Here the CDR3 DNA reads TGTGCCAGCAGTTTGCGGGATGAGAACGAGCAGTACTTC. It codes for CASSLRDENEQYF.

The chain uses TRBV18 and TRBJ2-7, with D uncertain. CDR1 and CDR2 (germline): KGHSH, LQKENI. This CDR3 has 13 residues. The ends were cut back, 1 base at V and 1 base at J, with 5 bases in the middle. The CDR3 sequence is CASSPQSSYEQYF. The CDR3 nucleotides read TGTGCCAGCTCACCACAGAGTTCCTACGAGCAGTACTTC.

The chain links TRBV6-1 to TRBJ1-6; D gene uncertain. V lost 2 bases and J 14 bases, leaving 13 bases between the germline ends. This CDR3 comprises 13 residues. The germline V gene encodes CDR1 MNHNS and CDR2 SASEGT. Here the CDR3 reads CASSESGVSALHF. CDR3 nucleotides: TGTGCCAGCAGTGAAAGTGGGGTTTCGGCCCTCCACTTT.

This chain links TRBV4-1 with TRBJ2-2; no clear D. Germline lookup yields CDR1 MGHRA and CDR2 YSYEKL. Between the trimmed V and J ends, which lost 0 bases and 0 bases, there was a span of 8 bases. CDR3 length: 16 amino acids. The CDR3 loop reads CASSQEGRANTGELFF. The CDR3 DNA is TGCGCCAGCAGCCAAGAAGGTCGAGCGAACACCGGGGAGCTGTTTTTT.